These 2 T cell receptor beta chains came from one sample sequenced in a study of blood T cell repertoires in COVID-19. TCRdb's copy holds only in-frame clones and misses some; the assay was immunoSEQ multiplex PCR. The table records around 120,000 clones, roughly 81% of them present only once. Sequences were obtained from peripheral blood. The origin of the receptors is a human donor in a cohort sampled during active COVID-19.

The rearrangement joins TRBV19 to TRBJ1-1; tentative D call: TRBD1 (6 bases). There are 14 residues in the CDR3. Trimming stripped 5 bases from V and 4 bases from J, with 14 bases between. In germline, CDR1 is LNHDA, CDR2 SQIVND (reference sequence). The CDR3 coding sequence is TGTGCCAGTAGTCCCCACAGGGCGGGCACTGAAGCTTTCTTT. Translating it yields CASSPHRAGTEAFF.

Remarks on this clone: Other DNA sequences in the same sample also yield this CDR3. This sequence joins TRBV10-3 and TRBJ1-5, with D perhaps matching TRBD1 (5 bases). V was cut by 0 bases and J by 2 bases, with 8 bases left in between. Germline lookup yields CDR1 ENHRY and CDR2 SYGVKD. This CDR3 contains 15 residues. The CDR3 DNA reads as TGTGCCATCAGTGAGTCAGGAGGGGGCAATCAGCCCCAGCATTTT. Residues: CAISESGGGNQPQHF.